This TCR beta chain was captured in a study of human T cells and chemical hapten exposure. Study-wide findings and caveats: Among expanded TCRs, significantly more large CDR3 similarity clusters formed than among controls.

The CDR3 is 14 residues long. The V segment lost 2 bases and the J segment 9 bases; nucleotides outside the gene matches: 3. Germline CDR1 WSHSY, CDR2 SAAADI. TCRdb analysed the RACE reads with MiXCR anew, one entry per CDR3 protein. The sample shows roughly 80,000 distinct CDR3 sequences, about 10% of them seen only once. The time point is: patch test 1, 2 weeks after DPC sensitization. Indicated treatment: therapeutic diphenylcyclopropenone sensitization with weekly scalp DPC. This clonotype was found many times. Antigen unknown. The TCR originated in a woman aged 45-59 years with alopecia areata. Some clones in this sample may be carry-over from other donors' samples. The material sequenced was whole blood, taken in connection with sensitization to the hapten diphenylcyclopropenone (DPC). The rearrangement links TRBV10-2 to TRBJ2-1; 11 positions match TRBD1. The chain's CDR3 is CASSEGQGAGEQFF. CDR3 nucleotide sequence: TGCGCCAGCAGTGAGGGACAGGGGGCCGGTGAGCAGTTCTTC.